The 26 T cell receptor beta chains in this list originate from one sample, sequenced in a study of blood T cell repertoires in COVID-19. Produced via immunoSEQ multiplex PCR; TCRdb's table is partial and in-frame only. The sample shows roughly 62,000 clones, about 80% of them seen only once. Sequences were obtained from peripheral blood. These receptors all come from a man aged 60 to 75 with acute or convalescent COVID-19.

This clone was seen a single time. The chain joins TRBV2 to TRBJ1-2; no firm D call. The CDR3 is 13 amino acids. Trimming shortened V by 2 bases and J by 3 bases, and 7 bases separated the two germline ends. In germline, CDR1 is SNHLY, CDR2 FYNNEI. The CDR3 region is CASSETSYYGYTF. CDR3 DNA sequence: TGTGCCAGCAGTGAAACGAGCTACTATGGCTACACCTTC.

This rearrangement joins TRBV18 to TRBJ1-4; D not certain. Germline-derived CDR1 and CDR2 are KGHSH and LQKENI. CDR3 length: 13 residues. The V gene lost 3 bases and the J gene lost 12 bases, with 14 bases spanning the gap. Here the CDR3 DNA reads TGTGCCAGCTCACCTTCTACGGAGGCGGAACTGTTTTTT. This translates into CASSPSTEAELFF.

The chain is built from TRBV7-9 and TRBJ1-1, with unresolved D. The CDR3 sequence is 13 residues long. With 0 bases removed from V and 7 bases from J, the gap between germline ends came to 9 bases. Germline V gene lookup returns CDR1 SEHNR and CDR2 FQNEAQ (reference sequence). CDR3 DNA: TGTGCCAGCAGCTTAGCGCTAATGAGTGAAGCTTTCTTT. Translation: CASSLALMSEAFF.

The genes are TRBV27 and TRBJ1-6; D possibly corresponds to TRBD1 (5 bases). With 6 bases removed from V and 7 bases from J, the gap between germline ends came to 13 bases. The CDR3 runs 14 residues. The germline CDR1 and CDR2 sequences are MNHEY and SMNVEV (reference sequence). The CDR3 loop is CASSLGQGNSPLHF. CDR3 in DNA: TGTGCCAGCAGCTTGGGGCAGGGAAATTCACCCCTCCACTTT.

The chain joins TRBV15 to TRBJ2-1; TRBD1 aligns across 7 bases. CDR1 and CDR2 from the germline V gene are LNHNV and YYDKDF (reference sequence). V trimming: 8 bases; J trimming: 2 bases; junction bases outside the gene matches: 24. The CDR3 is 20 residues long. The CDR3 nucleotides read TGTGCCACCCTTTCATCAATCGGGGTTTCCAGGACAGGTGCCTACAATGAGCAGTTCTTC. Its protein is CATLSSIGVSRTGAYNEQFF.

The genes are TRBV6-5 and TRBJ1-6; D not certain. This CDR3 is 14 amino acids long. The germline V gene has CDR1 MNHEY and CDR2 SVGAGI. Trimming shortened V by 5 bases and J by 5 bases, and 10 bases separated the two germline ends. Here the CDR3 reads CASSRHGDNSPLHF. The DNA of the CDR3 is TGTGCCAGCAGTCGACATGGCGATAATTCACCCCTCCACTTT.

V gene TRBV7-3 combines with J gene TRBJ2-1, with 7 bases matching TRBD2. With 4 bases clipped from V and 0 bases from J, the junction kept 6 bases outside the gene matches. The CDR3 extends over 16 amino acids. Per the germline V gene, CDR1 is SGHTA and CDR2 is FQGTGA. CDR3 amino acids: CASSSSGASSYNEQFF. CDR3 DNA sequence: TGTGCCAGCAGCTCCAGCGGGGCGAGCTCCTACAATGAGCAGTTCTTC.

The rearrangement joins TRBV11-2 to TRBJ1-4, with D tentatively TRBD1 (6 bases). Looked up from germline, CDR1 is SGHAT and CDR2 is FQNNGV. The CDR3 is made up of 17 amino acids. V shed 1 base and J shed 8 bases, with 20 bases lying between them. The CDR3 is CASSLVQGTDSLEKLFF. CDR3 DNA sequence: TGTGCCAGCAGCTTAGTTCAGGGGACGGACAGTCTGGAAAAACTGTTTTTT.

V and J are TRBV23-1 and TRBJ1-6, with 9 bases matching TRBD1. TRBV23-1 is sorted into the ORF group, with uncertain function. The length of the CDR3 is 19 residues. V was clipped by 3 bases and J by 9 bases; unmatched bases: 18. The CDR3 DNA is TGCGCCAGCAGTCAGTATGACAGGGGGATTGGGGATCTGGTTTCACCCCTCCACTTT. Translating gives CASSQYDRGIGDLVSPLHF.

The genes are TRBV30 and TRBJ2-2; maybe TRBD2 (6 bases). Germline lookup yields CDR1 GTSNPN and CDR2 SVGIG (reference sequence). The CDR3 contains 12 residues. V dropped 1 base and J dropped 6 bases, with 6 bases sitting between them. The CDR3 nucleotides read TGTGCCTGGAGTGGGGGGGCCGGGGAGCTGTTTTTT. Residues: CAWSGGAGELFF.

V and J are TRBV19 and TRBJ1-2; 10 bases are a match to TRBD1. The V gene end was trimmed by 4 bases and the J gene end by 4 bases; junction bases not matched to a gene: 6. This CDR3 is built from 15 residues. CDR1 and CDR2 from the germline V gene are LNHDA and SQIVND (reference sequence). In nucleotides, the CDR3 is TGTGCCAGTAGTAGGGACAGGGGAACGGTCTATGGCTACACCTTC. As protein: CASSRDRGTVYGYTF.

The V gene is TRBV13, the J gene TRBJ2-3; weak D call: TRBD2 (6 bases). Germline loops: CDR1 PRHDT, CDR2 FYEKMQ (reference sequence). The CDR3 is made up of 14 amino acids. The germline V and J ends were trimmed by 5 bases and 6 bases, with 15 bases remaining between them. The CDR3 spells CASSARGREDTQYF. The CDR3 region has the DNA TGTGCCAGCAGCGCACGAGGTCGGGAGGATACGCAGTATTTT.

The DNA for the CDR3 is TGTGCCAGCTCACCAGGACTAGTTAACTACGAGCAGTACTTC. The encoded protein is CASSPGLVNYEQYF. The chain links TRBV18 to TRBJ2-7; the match to TRBD2 covers 7 bases. This CDR3 has 14 residues. Germline V lookup: CDR1 KGHSH, CDR2 LQKENI. V lost 2 bases, J lost 3 bases, and 4 bases stayed unmatched.

The chain is built from TRBV9 and TRBJ2-3; 8 positions agree with TRBD2. This CDR3 has 15 amino acids. The V gene's germline CDR1 is SGDLS and CDR2 YYNGEE. V lost 0 bases and J lost 8; bases outside the gene matches: 8. The CDR3 spells CASSVVAGGKTTQYF. The CDR3 DNA reads TGTGCCAGCAGCGTAGTCGCGGGGGGAAAGACTACGCAGTATTTT.

By proportion, this clone is medium-sized. The chain recombines TRBV28 with TRBJ1-5; D is ambiguous. The germline V gene encodes CDR1 MDHEN and CDR2 SYDVKM. Between the trimmed V and J ends, which lost 5 bases and 0 bases, there was a span of 11 bases. The CDR3 is 15 amino acids. The CDR3 sequence: CASSPLEISNQPQHF. Here the CDR3 DNA reads TGTGCCAGCAGTCCCCTAGAGATTAGCAATCAGCCCCAGCATTTT.

V is TRBV19 and J is TRBJ1-1, with D possibly being TRBD1 (5 bases). The CDR3 sequence is 15 residues long. V lost 5 bases to trimming and J lost 4 bases, with 17 bases between them. Germline V lookup: CDR1 LNHDA, CDR2 SQIVND (reference sequence). In nucleotides, the CDR3 is TGTGCCAGTAGTCCGACAGTTACCAGCCCCACTGAAGCTTTCTTT. This translates into CASSPTVTSPTEAFF.

V gene TRBV4-1 combines with J gene TRBJ2-5, with TRBD1 matching over 10 bases. Per the germline V gene, CDR1 is MGHRA and CDR2 is YSYEKL. The CDR3 is 14 amino acids. The trim removed 4 bases at V and 5 bases at J, leaving 4 bases unmatched. The CDR3 sequence: CASSPTGGGETQYF. In DNA, the CDR3 is TGCGCCAGCAGCCCGACAGGGGGCGGCGAGACCCAGTACTTC.

The V gene is TRBV9, the J gene TRBJ1-2; TRBD1 matches at 8 bases. Germline V lookup: CDR1 SGDLS, CDR2 YYNGEE. The CDR3 is 17 amino acids. With V trimmed by 0 bases and J by 7 bases, 14 bases remained unmatched. CDR3: CASSVDGGGQVYSGYTF. CDR3 nucleotide sequence: TGTGCCAGCAGCGTAGATGGAGGGGGACAGGTGTATAGTGGCTACACCTTC.

This clone was counted a few times. V usage is TRBV30 and J usage is TRBJ1-2, with 11 positions matching TRBD1. CDR1 is GTSNPN and CDR2 is SVGIG in the germline V gene (reference sequence). The CDR3 has 13 residues. After removal of 3 bases from V and 6 bases from J, the junction contained 3 bases not matched to a gene. The CDR3, as DNA: TGTGCCTGGAGGCGGACAGGGGGCAATGGCTACACCTTC. Amino acids: CAWRRTGGNGYTF.

This clone has a single count. The chain is built from TRBV5-1 and TRBJ1-4, with 8 bases identical to TRBD1. Unmatched junction bases numbered 10, after V lost 4 bases and J lost 8 bases. CDR3 length: 15 residues. Germline V gene sequence: CDR1 SGHRS, CDR2 YFSETQ. CDR3 amino acids: CASSPRTGYSEKLFF. DNA of the CDR3: TGCGCCAGCAGCCCCCGGACAGGGTATTCCGAAAAACTGTTTTTT.

This chain connects TRBV4-2 to TRBJ2-2, with D perhaps TRBD1 (6 bases). Looked up from germline, CDR1 is LGHNA and CDR2 is YNFKEQ. Trimming pared 8 bases from V and 4 bases from J, leaving 14 bases between. CDR3 size: 14 residues. The CDR3 loop reads CASHLGTTTGELFF. CDR3 DNA: TGTGCCAGCCATTTAGGGACAACCACCGGGGAGCTGTTTTTT.

This clone was counted once. This sequence joins TRBV2 and TRBJ2-3, with 8 positions matching TRBD1. Trimming took 6 bases from V and 4 from J; bases not matched to a gene: 0. The CDR3 loop spans 12 amino acids. In germline, CDR1 is SNHLY, CDR2 FYNNEI. For the CDR3, the DNA is TGTGCCAGCAGGGACAGGGCAGATACGCAGTATTTT. This translates into CASRDRADTQYF. The full variable domain, its missing parts supplied by reference TRBV2 and TRBJ2-3, is EPEVTQTPSHQVTQMGQEVILRCVPISNHLYFYWYRQILGQKVEFLVSFYNNEISEKSEIFDDQFSVERPDGSNFTLKIRSTKLEDSAMYFCASRDRADTQYFGPGTRLTVL.

The rearrangement joins TRBV19 to TRBJ1-1; possibly TRBD1 for D (5 bases). V was shortened by 5 bases and J by 2 bases, with 9 bases between the two germline ends. Germline loops: CDR1 LNHDA, CDR2 SQIVND (reference sequence). The CDR3 sequence is 13 residues long. CDR3: CASSFRANTEAFF. In DNA form, the CDR3 reads TGTGCCAGTAGTTTCAGGGCTAACACTGAAGCTTTCTTT.

V is TRBV5-1 and J is TRBJ1-2; 11 bases fit TRBD1. J lost 4 bases, V lost 5 bases, and 4 bases had no gene match. Germline assignment: CDR1 SGHRS and CDR2 YFSETQ. This CDR3 is 14 amino acids long. CDR3 amino acids: CASRPGTGGYGYTF. CDR3 nucleotides: TGCGCCAGCAGACCCGGGACAGGGGGCTATGGCTACACCTTC. The variable domain in full, with the rest retrieved from reference TRBV5-1 and TRBJ1-2, is KAGVTQTPRYLIKTRGQQVTLSCSPISGHRSVSWYQQTPGQGLQFLFEYFSETQRNKGNFPGRFSGRQFSNSRSEMNVSTLELGDSALYLCASRPGTGGYGYTFGSGTRLTVV.

V and J are TRBV5-6 and TRBJ2-5; 14 bases agree with TRBD2. Germline V gene sequence: CDR1 SGHDT, CDR2 YYEEEE. With V trimmed by 0 bases and J by 7 bases, 5 bases remained unmatched. CDR3 size: 16 residues. CDR3 amino acids: CASSLAGTSGGGTQYF. The CDR3 coding sequence is TGTGCCAGCAGCTTGGCCGGGACTAGCGGGGGTGGGACCCAGTACTTC.

The J gene is TRBJ2-1, the V gene TRBV4-1; 8 bases map to TRBD2. Germline loops: CDR1 MGHRA, CDR2 YSYEKL. The CDR3 spans 19 residues. Unmatched junction bases numbered 14, after V lost 0 bases and J lost 4 bases. CDR3 amino acids: CASSQDHGWGLVRYNEQFF. In DNA form, the CDR3 reads TGCGCCAGCAGCCAAGATCACGGTTGGGGACTAGTTCGATACAATGAGCAGTTCTTC.